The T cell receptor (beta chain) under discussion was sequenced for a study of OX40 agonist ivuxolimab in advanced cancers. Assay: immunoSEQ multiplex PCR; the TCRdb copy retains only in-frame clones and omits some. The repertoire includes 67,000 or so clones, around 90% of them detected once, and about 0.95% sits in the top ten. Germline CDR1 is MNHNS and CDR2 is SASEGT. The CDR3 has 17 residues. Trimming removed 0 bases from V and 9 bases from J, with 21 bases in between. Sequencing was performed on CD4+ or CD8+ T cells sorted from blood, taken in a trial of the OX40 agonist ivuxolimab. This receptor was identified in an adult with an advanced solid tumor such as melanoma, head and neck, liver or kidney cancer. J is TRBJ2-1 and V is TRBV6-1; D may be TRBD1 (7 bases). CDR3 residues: CASSEALLGGGVSEQFF. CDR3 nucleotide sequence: TGTGCCAGCAGTGAAGCGCTTCTAGGGGGCGGGGTGAGTGAGCAGTTCTTC.